The text below deals with one TCR beta chain. The data belong to a study of blood T cell repertoires in COVID-19. About the research overall: Sources were T cells, B-cell-depleted T cells, or PBMCs; the material itself was cDNA or gDNA.

V shed 6 bases and J 3 bases; nucleotides not matched to a gene: 3. The germline CDR1 and CDR2 sequences are SNHLY and FYNNEI. The CDR3 sequence is 15 residues long. Some clones are missing from TCRdb's copy, which holds only in-frame ones; the method was immunoSEQ multiplex PCR. The sample contains 200,000 to 250,000 clones, 75% to 90% of which appear only once. Individuals drawn from about two dozen US areas were about 18 to 90 years old. Individuals in the exposed group had encountered a COVID-19 case within 2 weeks preceding study entry. This clonotype originated in a woman aged 30 to 39 who had been exposed to COVID-19. Sequenced: PBMCs or T cells enriched from blood (not recorded which). V gene TRBV2 combines with J gene TRBJ2-1; 12 bases match TRBD2. CDR3 protein: CASRGLAGSYNEQFF. The CDR3 region has the DNA TGTGCCAGCAGGGGACTAGCGGGTAGCTACAATGAGCAGTTCTTC.